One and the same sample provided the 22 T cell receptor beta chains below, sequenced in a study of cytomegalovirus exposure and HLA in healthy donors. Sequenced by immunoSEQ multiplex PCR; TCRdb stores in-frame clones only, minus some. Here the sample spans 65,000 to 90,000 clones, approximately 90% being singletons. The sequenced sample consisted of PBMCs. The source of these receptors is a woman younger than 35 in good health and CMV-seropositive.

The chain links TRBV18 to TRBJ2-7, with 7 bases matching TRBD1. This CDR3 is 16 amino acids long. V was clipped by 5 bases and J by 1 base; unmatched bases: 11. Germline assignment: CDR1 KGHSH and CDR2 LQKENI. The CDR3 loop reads CASSSTTGTVSYEQYF. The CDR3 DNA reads TGTGCCAGCTCATCAACTACCGGGACAGTGTCCTACGAGCAGTACTTC.

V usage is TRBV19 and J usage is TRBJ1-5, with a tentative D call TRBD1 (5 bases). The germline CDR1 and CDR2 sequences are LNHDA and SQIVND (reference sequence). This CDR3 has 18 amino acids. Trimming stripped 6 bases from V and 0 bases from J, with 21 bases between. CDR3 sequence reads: CASSIRRVGENSNQPQHF. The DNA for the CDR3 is TGTGCCAGTAGCATCCGAAGGGTAGGGGAAAATAGCAATCAGCCCCAGCATTTT.

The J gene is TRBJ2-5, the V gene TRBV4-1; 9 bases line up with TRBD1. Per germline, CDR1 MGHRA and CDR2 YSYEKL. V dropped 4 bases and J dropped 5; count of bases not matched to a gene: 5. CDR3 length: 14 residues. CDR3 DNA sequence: TGCGCCAGCAGCCCCGGACAGGGGTTGGAGACCCAGTACTTC. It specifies CASSPGQGLETQYF.

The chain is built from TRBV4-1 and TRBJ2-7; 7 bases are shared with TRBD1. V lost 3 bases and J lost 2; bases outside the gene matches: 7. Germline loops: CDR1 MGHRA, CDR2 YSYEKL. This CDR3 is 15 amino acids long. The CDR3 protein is CASSQATGTAYEQYF. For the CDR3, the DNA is TGCGCCAGCAGCCAGGCTACCGGGACAGCCTACGAGCAGTACTTC.

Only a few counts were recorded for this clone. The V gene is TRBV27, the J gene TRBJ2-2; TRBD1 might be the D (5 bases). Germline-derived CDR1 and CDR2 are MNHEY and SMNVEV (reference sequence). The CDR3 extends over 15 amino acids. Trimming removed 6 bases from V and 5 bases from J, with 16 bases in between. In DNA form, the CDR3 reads TGTGCCAGCAGCACCCAAACCCCAGGGACCGGGGAGCTGTTTTTT. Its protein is CASSTQTPGTGELFF.

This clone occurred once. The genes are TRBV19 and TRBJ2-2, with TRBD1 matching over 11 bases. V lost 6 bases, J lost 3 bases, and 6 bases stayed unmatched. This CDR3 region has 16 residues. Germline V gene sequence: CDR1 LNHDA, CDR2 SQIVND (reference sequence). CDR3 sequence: CASREGQGVHTGELFF. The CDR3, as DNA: TGTGCCAGTAGGGAGGGACAGGGGGTGCACACCGGGGAGCTGTTTTTT.

The CDR3 loop is CASSQDASGGAYNEQFF. CDR3 nucleotide sequence: TGTGCCAGCAGCCAAGATGCTAGCGGGGGGGCATACAATGAGCAGTTCTTC. This chain links TRBV4-2 with TRBJ2-1; 12 bases agree with TRBD2. The CDR3 spans 17 residues. Per the germline V gene, CDR1 is LGHNA and CDR2 is YNFKEQ. After removal of 0 bases from V and 4 bases from J, the junction contained 4 bases not matched to a gene.

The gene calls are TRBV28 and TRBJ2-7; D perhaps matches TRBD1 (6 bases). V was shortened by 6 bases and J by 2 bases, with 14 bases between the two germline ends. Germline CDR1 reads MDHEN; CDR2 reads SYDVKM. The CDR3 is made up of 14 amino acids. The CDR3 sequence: CASSSLQGPYEQYF. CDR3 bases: TGTGCCAGCAGCTCCCTTCAGGGGCCCTACGAGCAGTACTTC.

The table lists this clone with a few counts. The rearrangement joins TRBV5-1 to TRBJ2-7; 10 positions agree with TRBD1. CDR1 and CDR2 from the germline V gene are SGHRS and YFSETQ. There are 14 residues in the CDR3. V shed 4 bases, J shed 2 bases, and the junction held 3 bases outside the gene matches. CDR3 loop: CASSGTGAPYEQYF. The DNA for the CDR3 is TGCGCCAGCAGCGGGACAGGGGCCCCCTACGAGCAGTACTTC.

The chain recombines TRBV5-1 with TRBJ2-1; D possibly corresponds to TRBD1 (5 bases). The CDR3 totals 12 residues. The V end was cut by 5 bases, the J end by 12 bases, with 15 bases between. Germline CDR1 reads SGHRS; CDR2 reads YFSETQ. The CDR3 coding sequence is TGCGCCAGCAGTTCGTCTTCAAGGGGGCAGTTCTTC. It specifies CASSSSSRGQFF.

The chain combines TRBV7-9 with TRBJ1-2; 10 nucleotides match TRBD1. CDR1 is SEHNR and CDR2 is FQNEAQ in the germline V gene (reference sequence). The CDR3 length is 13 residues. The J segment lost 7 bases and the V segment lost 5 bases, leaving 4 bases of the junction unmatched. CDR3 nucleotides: TGTGCCAGCAGCCTTGGGACAGGGGTTGGCTACACCTTC. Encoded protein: CASSLGTGVGYTF.

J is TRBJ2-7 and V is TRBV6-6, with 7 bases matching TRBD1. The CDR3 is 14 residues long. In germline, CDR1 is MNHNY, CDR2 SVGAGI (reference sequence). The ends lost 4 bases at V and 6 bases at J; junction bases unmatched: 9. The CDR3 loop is CASSSIDRVGEQYF. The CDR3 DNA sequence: TGTGCCAGCAGTTCCATCGACAGGGTAGGCGAGCAGTACTTC.

The chain's CDR3 is CASSLWPPTGGVGRVTQYF. In nucleotides, the CDR3 is TGTGCCAGCAGCTTGTGGCCCCCCACCGGGGGGGTGGGGAGAGTAACGCAGTATTTT. V and J are TRBV5-8 and TRBJ2-3; 8 bases are a match to TRBD2. Germline CDR1 and CDR2: SGHTS and YDEGEE. V was clipped by 1 base and J by 9 bases; unmatched bases: 22. The CDR3 sequence is 19 residues long.

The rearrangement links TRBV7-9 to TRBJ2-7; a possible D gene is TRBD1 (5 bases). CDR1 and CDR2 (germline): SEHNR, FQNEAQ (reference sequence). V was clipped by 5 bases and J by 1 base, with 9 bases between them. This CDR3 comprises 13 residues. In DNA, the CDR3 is TGTGCCAGCAGCCCGACAGTATCCTACGAGCAGTACTTC. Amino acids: CASSPTVSYEQYF.

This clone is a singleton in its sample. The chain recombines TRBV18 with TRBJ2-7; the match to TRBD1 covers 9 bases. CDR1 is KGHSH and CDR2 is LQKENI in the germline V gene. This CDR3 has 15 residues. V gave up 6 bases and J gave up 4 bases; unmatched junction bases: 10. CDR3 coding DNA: TGTGCCAGCTCGCCGGACAGGGGATTCCTTTACGAGCAGTACTTC. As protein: CASSPDRGFLYEQYF.

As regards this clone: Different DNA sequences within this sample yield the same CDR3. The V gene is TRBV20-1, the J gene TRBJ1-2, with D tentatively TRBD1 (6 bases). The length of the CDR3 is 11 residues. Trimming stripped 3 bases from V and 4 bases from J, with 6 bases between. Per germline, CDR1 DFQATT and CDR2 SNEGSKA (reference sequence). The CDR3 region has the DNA TGCAGTGCTAGGGACAGCTATGGCTACACCTTC. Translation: CSARDSYGYTF.

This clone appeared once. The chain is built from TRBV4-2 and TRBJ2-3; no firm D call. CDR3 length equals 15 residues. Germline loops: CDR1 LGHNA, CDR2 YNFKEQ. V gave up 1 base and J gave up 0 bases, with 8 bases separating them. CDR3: CASSQARSSTDTQYF. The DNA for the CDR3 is TGTGCCAGCAGCCAAGCCCGGTCCAGCACAGATACGCAGTATTTT.

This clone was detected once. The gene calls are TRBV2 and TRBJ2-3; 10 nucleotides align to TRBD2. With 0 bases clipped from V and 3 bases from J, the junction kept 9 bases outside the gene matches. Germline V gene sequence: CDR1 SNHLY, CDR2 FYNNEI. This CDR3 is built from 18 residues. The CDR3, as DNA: TGTGCCAGCAGTGAAGCCGCTAGCGGGAGTTTTTGGACAGATACGCAGTATTTT. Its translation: CASSEAASGSFWTDTQYF.

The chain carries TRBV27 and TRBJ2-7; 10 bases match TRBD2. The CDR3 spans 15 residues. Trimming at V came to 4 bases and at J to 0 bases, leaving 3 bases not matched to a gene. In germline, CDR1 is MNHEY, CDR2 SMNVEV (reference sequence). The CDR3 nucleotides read TGTGCCAGCAGTTCGCTAGCGGGGGACTCCTACGAGCAGTACTTC. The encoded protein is CASSSLAGDSYEQYF.

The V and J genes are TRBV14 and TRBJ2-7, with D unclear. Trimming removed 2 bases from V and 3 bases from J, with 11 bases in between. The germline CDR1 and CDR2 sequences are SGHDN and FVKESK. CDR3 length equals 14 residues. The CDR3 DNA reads TGTGCCAGCAGCCAAATATCGTTTAGCTACGAGCAGTACTTC. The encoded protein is CASSQISFSYEQYF.

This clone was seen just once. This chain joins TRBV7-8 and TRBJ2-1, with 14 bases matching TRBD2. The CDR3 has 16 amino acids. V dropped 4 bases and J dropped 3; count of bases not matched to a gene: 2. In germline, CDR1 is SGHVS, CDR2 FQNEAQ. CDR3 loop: CASSSGLAGVYNEQFF. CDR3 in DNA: TGTGCCAGCAGCTCGGGACTAGCGGGGGTCTACAATGAGCAGTTCTTC.

The CDR3 bases are TGTGCCAGCAGCTTCTACGGGGGGCTGCAAGAGACCCAGTACTTC. Translation gives CASSFYGGLQETQYF. The chain combines TRBV7-9 with TRBJ2-5; possible D gene TRBD2, 7 bases. Germline V gene sequence: CDR1 SEHNR, CDR2 FQNEAQ (reference sequence). V lost 3 bases, J lost 2 bases, and 13 bases lay in between. The CDR3 consists of 15 residues.